This TCR beta chain emerged from a study of lymphopenia after photon versus proton radiotherapy. With 1 base clipped from V and 4 bases from J, the junction kept 3 bases outside the gene matches. The CDR3 totals 15 residues. Germline CDR1 reads SGHKS; CDR2 reads YYEKEE (reference sequence). The repertoire was sequenced with immunoSEQ multiplex PCR; TCRdb's copy has only in-frame clones and lacks some. The data contain some 16,000 clones, approximately 82% of them singletons. The source is a man between 70 and 80 years old with pancreatic cancer. The source was peripheral blood, collected from a patient treated with proton-based radiotherapy. V usage is TRBV5-5 and J usage is TRBJ1-4; 8 bases match TRBD1. The CDR3 coding sequence is TGTGCCAGCAGCTTGAGGACAGGGTTTAATGAAAAACTGTTTTTT. Protein sequence: CASSLRTGFNEKLFF.